The source of this T cell receptor (beta chain) is a study of CD8 T cells in ankylosing spondylitis. Trimming took off 2 bases at V and 6 bases at J, with 16 bases between the two ends. The CDR3 length is 14 residues. CDR1 and CDR2 from the germline V gene are SQVTM and ANQGSEA. A note on this clonotype: The target antigen is unknown.

General observations from the study: Earlier authors reported some of these motif variants in reactive arthritis synovial fluid and blood. According to the report, clones linked to the disease were significantly enriched in matched synovial fluid samples taken from ankylosing spondylitis patients. Ankylosing spondylitis blood seemed to carry a telltale TCR beta motif made of several highly homologous variants.

With molecular barcodes, quantitative 5'-RACE was used to make the TCR beta libraries. TCRdb reanalysed the 5' RACE reads using MiXCR and keeps one entry per CDR3 protein. The sample gives over 25,000 distinct CDR3 sequences, 14% of which show up once; less than 45% is in the top ten. The chain carries TRBV29-1 and TRBJ1-2; weak D call: TRBD1 (6 bases). Material: blood. The receptor's source is a male donor with ankylosing spondylitis or in good health (not recorded which). In DNA form, the CDR3 reads TGCAGCGTTGAATCGCCAGGGGTCGTGGATGGCTACACCTTC. This sequence encodes CSVESPGVVDGYTF.